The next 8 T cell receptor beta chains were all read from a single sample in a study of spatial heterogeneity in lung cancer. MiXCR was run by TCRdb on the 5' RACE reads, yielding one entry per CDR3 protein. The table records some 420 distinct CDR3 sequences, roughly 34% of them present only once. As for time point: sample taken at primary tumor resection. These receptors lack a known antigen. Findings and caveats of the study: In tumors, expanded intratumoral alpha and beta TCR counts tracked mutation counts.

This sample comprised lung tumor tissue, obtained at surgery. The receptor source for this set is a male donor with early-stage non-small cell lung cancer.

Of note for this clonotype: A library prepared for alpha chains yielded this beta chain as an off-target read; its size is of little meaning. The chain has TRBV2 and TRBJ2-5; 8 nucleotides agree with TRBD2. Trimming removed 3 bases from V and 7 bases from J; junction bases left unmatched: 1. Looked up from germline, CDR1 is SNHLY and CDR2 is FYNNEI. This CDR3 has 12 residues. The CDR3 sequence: CASSDRGGTQYF. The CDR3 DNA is TGTGCCAGCAGTGACCGGGGGGGGACCCAGTACTTC. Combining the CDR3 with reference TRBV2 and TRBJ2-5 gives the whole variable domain EPEVTQTPSHQVTQMGQEVILRCVPISNHLYFYWYRQILGQKVEFLVSFYNNEISEKSEIFDDQFSVERPDGSNFTLKIRSTKLEDSAMYFCASSDRGGTQYFGPGTRLLVL.

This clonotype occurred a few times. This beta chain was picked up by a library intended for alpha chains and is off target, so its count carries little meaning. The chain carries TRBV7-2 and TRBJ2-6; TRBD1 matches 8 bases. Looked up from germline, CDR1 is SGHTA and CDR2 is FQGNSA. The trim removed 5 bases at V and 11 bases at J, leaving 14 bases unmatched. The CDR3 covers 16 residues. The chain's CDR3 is CASSPQGTGGWDVLTF. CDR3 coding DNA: TGTGCCAGCAGCCCACAGGGAACAGGGGGTTGGGACGTCCTGACTTTC.

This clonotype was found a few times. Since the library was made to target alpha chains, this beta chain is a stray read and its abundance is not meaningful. The CDR3 DNA reads TGTGCCAGCAGCGGCCGGACGACCGCTTATGGCTACACCTTC. This codes for CASSGRTTAYGYTF. V gene TRBV7-9 combines with J gene TRBJ1-2; no firm D call. The CDR3 length is 14 residues. Trimming pared 5 bases from V and 5 bases from J, leaving 15 bases between. The germline V gene has CDR1 SEHNR and CDR2 FQNEAQ (reference sequence).

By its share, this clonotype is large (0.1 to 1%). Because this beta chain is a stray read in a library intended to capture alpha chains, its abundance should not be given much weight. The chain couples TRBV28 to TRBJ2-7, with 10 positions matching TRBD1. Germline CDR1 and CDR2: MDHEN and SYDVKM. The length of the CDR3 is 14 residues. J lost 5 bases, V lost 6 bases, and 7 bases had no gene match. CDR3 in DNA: TGTGCCAGCAGGGCCGGGACAGGGGTGAACGAGCAGTACTTC. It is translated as CASRAGTGVNEQYF.

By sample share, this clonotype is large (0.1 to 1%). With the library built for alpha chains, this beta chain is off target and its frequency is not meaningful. For the CDR3, the DNA is TGTGCCAGTAGTGCAGGGACAGCCCTTTGGGAGACCCAGTACTTC. This gives the protein CASSAGTALWETQYF. The chain uses TRBV19 and TRBJ2-5, with 7 bases matching TRBD1. This CDR3 has 15 amino acids. Germline CDR1 reads LNHDA; CDR2 reads SQIVND (reference sequence). V lost 5 bases, J lost 5 bases, and 11 bases stayed unmatched.

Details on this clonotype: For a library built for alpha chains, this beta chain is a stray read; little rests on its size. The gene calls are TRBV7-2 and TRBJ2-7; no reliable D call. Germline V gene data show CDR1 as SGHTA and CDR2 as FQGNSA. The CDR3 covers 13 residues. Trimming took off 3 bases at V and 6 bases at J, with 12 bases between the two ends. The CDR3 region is CASSLSPGAEQYF. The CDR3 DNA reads TGTGCCAGCAGCTTGTCTCCCGGTGCCGAGCAGTACTTC.

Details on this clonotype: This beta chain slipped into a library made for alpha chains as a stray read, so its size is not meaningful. CDR3 sequence: CASSPGLGSTGELFF. CDR3 DNA sequence: TGTGCCAGCAGCCCAGGGTTAGGGAGCACCGGGGAGCTGTTTTTT. V usage is TRBV7-3 and J usage is TRBJ2-2; D may be TRBD1 or TRBD2 (5 bases each). CDR3 length: 15 residues. The V and J ends lost 5 bases and 4 bases respectively, with 14 bases between them. Germline loops: CDR1 SGHTA, CDR2 FQGTGA.

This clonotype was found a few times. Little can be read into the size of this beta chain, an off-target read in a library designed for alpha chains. The CDR3 spells CASRTGGATYEQYF. Written as DNA, the CDR3 is TGTGCCAGCAGAACCGGGGGCGCGACGTACGAGCAGTACTTC. The chain carries TRBV12-3 or TRBV12-4 and TRBJ2-7; D assignment may be TRBD1 or TRBD2 (6 bases each). The CDR3 loop spans 14 amino acids. With 6 bases removed from V and 4 bases from J, the gap between germline ends came to 16 bases.